The sequence of this TCR beta chain was determined in a study of CXCR3-negative and CXCR3-positive naive CD8 T cells. Regarding the study as a whole: Naive cells that were CXCR3-positive had more hydrophobic TRB CDR3s (compared with CXCR3-negative naive cells).

Germline values: CDR1 SGHAT, CDR2 FQNNGV. The length of the CDR3 is 18 residues. As for this clonotype: The antigen is undetermined.

Researchers prepared the TRB cDNA libraries using 5' RACE with UMI labels. TCRdb reanalyzed the 5' RACE reads and collapses them to one entry per CDR3 protein, without DNA. This sample's table reports around 65,000 distinct CDR3 sequences. The chain employs TRBV11-2 and TRBJ2-2; the TCRdb D gene call, TRBD1, has no DNA to confirm it. This clonotype originated in a human donor in good health. Some clones in this sample may be carry-over from other donors' samples. The sequenced sample was naive CXCR3+ CD8+ T cells from blood. Subset specified: CD45RO-CCR7+CD27+CD95- naive CD8+ T cells expressing CXCR3 (TNR3+). The CDR3 spells CASSKYRDRLWDSGELFF.